These 18 T cell receptor beta chains were all obtained from the same sample, sequenced in a study of tumor and adjacent non-tumor tissue in lung cancer. A modified ARM-PCR protocol with three rounds of nested PCR amplified TCRbeta. A single record per CDR3 protein comes from TCRdb applying MiXCR to the multiplex PCR reads. The table records just over 200,000 distinct CDR3 sequences, 70% to 75% of them present only once. This sample's RNA came from whole unsorted tissue. The sample taken for sequencing was lung tumor tissue. Receptors were obtained from a man in his sixties with non-small cell lung cancer.

This clonotype was found once. One end of the junction fails to match germline, which may point to a read error. V usage is TRBV6-5 and J usage is TRBJ1-1, with D possibly being TRBD1 (6 bases). The CDR3 has 14 amino acids. Germline CDR1 is MNHEY and CDR2 is SVGAGI. CDR3 sequence reads: CTSTYNRANTEAFF. The CDR3 DNA reads as TGTACCAGCACTTACAACAGGGCGAACACTGAAGCTTTCTTT.

This clonotype came up many times. This rearrangement joins TRBV4-2 to TRBJ2-7, with D perhaps matching TRBD2 (5 bases). Trimming removed 0 bases from V and 7 bases from J, with 13 bases in between. Germline V CDR1 and CDR2: LGHNA, YNFKEQ. The CDR3 sequence is 14 residues long. The CDR3 loop reads CASSQDGGPREQYF. The CDR3 nucleotides are TGTGCCAGCAGCCAAGATGGAGGCCCTAGGGAGCAGTACTTC.

The rearrangement links TRBV20-1 to TRBJ1-6; D gene ambiguous. Germline-derived CDR1 and CDR2 are DFQATT and SNEGSKA (reference sequence). CDR3 size: 15 residues. Trimming took off 3 bases at V and 3 bases at J, with 12 bases between the two ends. CDR3 coding DNA: TGCAGTGCTAGGGCGAGGAGCGACTATAATTCACCCCTCCACTTT. Translating it yields CSARARSDYNSPLHF.

About this clonotype itself: One end of the junction varies from germline; a read error may be responsible. The chain carries TRBV11-3 and TRBJ2-5; D is unresolved. Germline CDR1 is SGHNT and CDR2 is YENEEA. The CDR3 spans 13 residues. For the CDR3, the DNA is TGTGCCAGCAGCTTTGGGGTGAGCGAGGCCCAGTCCTTC. This codes for CASSFGVSEAQSF. The complete variable domain, with remaining parts taken from reference TRBV11-3 and TRBJ2-5, reads EAGVVQSPRYKIIEKKQPVAFWCNPISGHNTLYWYLQNLGQGPELLIRYENEEAVDDSQLPKDRFSAERLKGVDSTLKIQPAELGDSAVYLCASSFGVSEAQSFGPGTRLLVL.

This clonotype was observed a handful of times. The chain joins TRBV4-2 to TRBJ2-5, with TRBD2 matching over 9 bases. This CDR3 spans 17 amino acids. V shed 0 bases, J shed 1 base, and the junction held 6 bases outside the gene matches. The germline CDR1 and CDR2 sequences are LGHNA and YNFKEQ. The CDR3 spells CASSQERLAGIQETQYF. CDR3 nucleotides: TGTGCCAGCAGCCAAGAGAGGCTAGCGGGGATCCAAGAGACCCAGTACTTC.

The chain has TRBV11-3 and TRBJ2-1; weak D call: TRBD2 (5 bases). The germline V gene encodes CDR1 SGHNT and CDR2 YENEEA. Trimming took 2 bases from V and 7 from J, leaving 21 bases between them. The CDR3 loop spans 17 amino acids. CDR3 region: CASSLQSGRVGNNEQFF. CDR3 nucleotides: TGTGCCAGCAGCTTACAGAGCGGAAGGGTAGGAAATAATGAGCAGTTCTTC.

V gene TRBV5-4 combines with J gene TRBJ1-2, with D unclear. The V gene's germline CDR1 is SGHNT and CDR2 YYREEE (reference sequence). This CDR3 spans 12 amino acids. Trimming shortened V by 8 bases and J by 1 base, and 9 bases separated the two germline ends. The CDR3 DNA follows: TGTGCCAGTAACTTGGATAACTATGGCTACACCTTC. It translates to CASNLDNYGYTF.

This rearrangement joins TRBV4-1 to TRBJ2-7, with 11 bases aligning to TRBD2. Germline trimming cut 6 bases from V and 0 bases from J; bases unmatched to any gene: 19. CDR1 MGHRA and CDR2 YSYEKL come from the germline V gene. The CDR3 runs 20 residues. CDR3 nucleotide sequence: TGCGCCAGCAGTAAAGTTTTTCGAACTAGCGGGAGCTCATGCTCCTACGAGCAGTACTTC. Translating gives CASSKVFRTSGSSCSYEQYF.

This clonotype was counted only a few times. The V and J genes are TRBV20-1 and TRBJ1-1, with D perhaps TRBD1 (5 bases). Germline V CDR1 and CDR2: DFQATT, SNEGSKA (reference sequence). The V and J ends lost 2 bases and 3 bases respectively, with 7 bases between them. This CDR3 region has 12 residues. The CDR3 nucleotides read TGCAGTGCTAGAATAGGGGACACTGAAGCTTTCTTT. Protein product: CSARIGDTEAFF.

This clonotype has a count of ten or more. The J gene is TRBJ2-7, the V gene TRBV20-1; TRBD1 matches 11 bases. The CDR3 covers 15 residues. Germline V gene sequence: CDR1 DFQATT, CDR2 SNEGSKA (reference sequence). Unmatched junction bases numbered 13, after V lost 6 bases and J lost 6 bases. The CDR3 reads CSAEGGTGGSREQYF. In DNA form, the CDR3 reads TGCAGTGCCGAGGGCGGGACAGGGGGTTCTCGCGAGCAGTACTTC.

This clonotype showed up many times. The chain has TRBV6-1 and TRBJ2-3; no reliable D call. Trimming pared 2 bases from V and 2 bases from J, leaving 8 bases between. Germline V gene data show CDR1 as MNHNS and CDR2 as SASEGT. The CDR3 is 14 residues long. The CDR3 bases are TGTGCCAGCAGTGAATATGGGGTCACAGATACGCAGTATTTT. This sequence encodes CASSEYGVTDTQYF.

This clonotype was recorded many times. The CDR3 is CASRGGSITEAFF. The CDR3, as DNA: TGTGCCAGCAGGGGAGGTTCTATCACTGAAGCTTTCTTT. V and J are TRBV6-2 or TRBV6-3 and TRBJ1-1; no reliable D call. The germline V and J ends were trimmed by 6 bases and 4 bases, with 12 bases remaining between them. This CDR3 contains 13 residues. Germline V gene lookup returns CDR1 MNHEY and CDR2 SVGEGT.

This clonotype was seen many times. The chain links TRBV30 to TRBJ1-5; maybe TRBD1 (5 bases). The V and J ends lost 0 bases and 4 bases respectively, with 16 bases between them. The V gene's germline CDR1 is GTSNPN and CDR2 SVGIG (reference sequence). The CDR3 spans 16 residues. This chain's CDR3 is CAWSVGGAPGNQPQHF. CDR3 DNA: TGTGCCTGGAGTGTAGGAGGGGCTCCCGGTAATCAGCCCCAGCATTTT. Full variable domain (missing parts from reference TRBV30 and TRBJ1-5): SQTIHQWPATLVQPVGSPLSLECTVEGTSNPNLYWYRQAAGRGLQLLFYSVGIGQISSEVPQNLSASRPQDRQFILSSKKLLLSDSGFYLCAWSVGGAPGNQPQHFGDGTRLSIL.

This clonotype turned up a few times. The V and J genes are TRBV7-2 and TRBJ2-5, with 7 bases that match TRBD1. CDR1 is SGHTA, CDR2 FQGNSA, per germline. V was pared by 3 bases and J by 4 bases, with 5 bases of the junction left unmatched. The length of the CDR3 is 14 residues. The CDR3: CASSFNRGVETQYF. CDR3 sequence (DNA): TGTGCCAGCAGCTTTAACAGGGGTGTAGAGACCCAGTACTTC.

CDR3 bases: TGTGCCAGCAGTTTCGGGACAGGGGGGGCCCAGTACTTC. Its protein product is CASSFGTGGAQYF. The chain joins TRBV6-5 to TRBJ2-5; 11 bases map to TRBD1. The ends lost 4 bases at V and 9 bases at J; junction bases unmatched: 4. Germline loops: CDR1 MNHEY, CDR2 SVGAGI. This CDR3 contains 13 residues.

To note about this clonotype: At one boundary the junction diverges from the germline segment, which might be a read error. V gene TRBV5-1 combines with J gene TRBJ1-2, with 9 bases lining up with TRBD1. The CDR3 spans 16 residues. The germline CDR1 and CDR2 sequences are SGHRS and YFSETQ. The DNA of the CDR3 is TGCGCCGGCAGAAATCTGGTAACAGGGGGCGCGGAGGGCTACGCCTTC. It encodes CAGRNLVTGGAEGYAF.

This chain connects TRBV20-1 to TRBJ2-7, with 8 bases aligning to TRBD1. The V segment lost 2 bases and the J segment 5 bases; nucleotides outside the gene matches: 11. CDR3 length: 15 amino acids. Germline V lookup: CDR1 DFQATT, CDR2 SNEGSKA (reference sequence). The CDR3, as DNA: TGCAGTGCTAGAAATCAGGGGGCCACTAAACACGAGCAGTACTTC. This encodes CSARNQGATKHEQYF.

Turning to this clonotype: Given a much more abundant clone one base away, this may be a read error. The gene calls are TRBV6-2 or TRBV6-3 and TRBJ1-1; no clear D gene. Germline CDR1 reads MNHEY; CDR2 reads SVGEGT. There are 12 residues in the CDR3. CDR3 in DNA: TGTGCCAGCACCTCGAGGTACACTGAAACTTTCTTT. It codes for CASTSRYTETFF.